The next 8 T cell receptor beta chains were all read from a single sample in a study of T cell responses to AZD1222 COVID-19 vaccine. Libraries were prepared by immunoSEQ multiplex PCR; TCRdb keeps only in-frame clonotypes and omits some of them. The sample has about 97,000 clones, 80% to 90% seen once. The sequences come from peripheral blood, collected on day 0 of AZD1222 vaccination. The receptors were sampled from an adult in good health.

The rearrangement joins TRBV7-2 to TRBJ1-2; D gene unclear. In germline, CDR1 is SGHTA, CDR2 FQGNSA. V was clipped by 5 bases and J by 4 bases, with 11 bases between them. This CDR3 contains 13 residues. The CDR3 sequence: CASSRQEPYGYTF. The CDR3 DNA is TGTGCCAGCAGCCGTCAGGAACCCTATGGCTACACCTTC.

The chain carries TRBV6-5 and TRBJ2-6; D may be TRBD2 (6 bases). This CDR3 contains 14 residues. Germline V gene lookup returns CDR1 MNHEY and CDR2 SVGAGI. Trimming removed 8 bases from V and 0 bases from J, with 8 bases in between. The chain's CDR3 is CASGGGSGANVLTF. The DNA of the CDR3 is TGTGCCAGCGGGGGAGGCTCTGGGGCCAACGTCCTGACTTTC.

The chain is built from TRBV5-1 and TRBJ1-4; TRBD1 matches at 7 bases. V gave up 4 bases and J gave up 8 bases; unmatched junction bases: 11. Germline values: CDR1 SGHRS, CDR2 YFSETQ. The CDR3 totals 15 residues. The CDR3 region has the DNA TGCGCCAGCAGCGACCGCCAGGGGGATGGAGAAAAACTGTTTTTT. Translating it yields CASSDRQGDGEKLFF.

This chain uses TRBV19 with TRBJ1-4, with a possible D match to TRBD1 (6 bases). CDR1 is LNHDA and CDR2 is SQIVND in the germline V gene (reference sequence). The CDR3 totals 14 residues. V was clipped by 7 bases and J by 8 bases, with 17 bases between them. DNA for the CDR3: TGTGCCAGTACCACAGGGTTACAATGGGAAAAACTGTTTTTT. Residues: CASTTGLQWEKLFF.

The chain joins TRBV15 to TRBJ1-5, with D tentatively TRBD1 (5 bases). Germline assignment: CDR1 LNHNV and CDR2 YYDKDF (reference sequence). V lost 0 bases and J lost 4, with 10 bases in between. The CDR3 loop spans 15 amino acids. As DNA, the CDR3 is TGTGCCACCAGCAGAGATGCAGGGTATAATCAGCCCCAGCATTTT. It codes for CATSRDAGYNQPQHF.

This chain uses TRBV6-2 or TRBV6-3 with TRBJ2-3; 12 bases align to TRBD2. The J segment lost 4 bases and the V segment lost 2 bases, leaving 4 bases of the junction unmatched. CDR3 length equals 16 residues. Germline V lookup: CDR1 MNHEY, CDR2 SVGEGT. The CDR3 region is CASSYPASGRADTQYF. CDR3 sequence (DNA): TGTGCCAGCAGTTACCCGGCTAGCGGGAGGGCAGATACGCAGTATTTT.

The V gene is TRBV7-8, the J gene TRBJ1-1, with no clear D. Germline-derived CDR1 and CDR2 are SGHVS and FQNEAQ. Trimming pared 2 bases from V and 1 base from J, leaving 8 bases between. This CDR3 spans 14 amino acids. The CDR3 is CASSLIYPNTEAFF. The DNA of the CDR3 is TGTGCCAGCAGCTTAATTTACCCGAACACTGAAGCTTTCTTT.

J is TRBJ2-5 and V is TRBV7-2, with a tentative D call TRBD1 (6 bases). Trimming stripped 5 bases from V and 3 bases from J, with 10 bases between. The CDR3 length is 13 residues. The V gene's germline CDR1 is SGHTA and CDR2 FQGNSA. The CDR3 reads CASSPYREETQYF. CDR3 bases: TGTGCCAGCAGCCCTTACAGGGAAGAGACCCAGTACTTC.